This T cell receptor beta chain was recorded in a study of blood T cell repertoires in COVID-19 (dated by TCRdb to 2018 to 2021). Study-level background: The collaborator samples originated in the United States, Italy and Spain and spanned the acute and convalescent phases of COVID-19. The material from the prospective study consisted of cDNA or gDNA derived from T cells, B-cell-depleted T cells, or PBMCs. Subjects who had been exposed to COVID-19, were actively infected with it, or had recovered from it provided the deeply sampled blood TCRbeta repertoires that made up the dataset. The repertoires were released in a freely available public database intended as a resource for research on the immune response to SARS-CoV-2. Samples came from the ongoing ImmuneRACE study (first 160 participants) plus 1,254 subjects from 6 global collaborators. A de-identified subject ID, COVID-19 status, age in years and sex were almost always included in the sample metadata. HLA class I and class II types, where available, came from metadata supplied by the sample provider rather than from assay-based typing.

The immunoSEQ Assay, a bias-controlled multiplex PCR, was used to amplify TCRbeta CDR3 regions from genomic DNA. The authors' analysis ran thus. Nucleated cell counts per sample were estimated from amplification of reference gene primers within the assay. To quantify the absolute abundance of each unique TCRbeta CDR3 rearrangement, sequence reads were collapsed and filtered. For each sample, productive Simpson clonality was calculated as the square root of Simpson's diversity index across productive rearrangements. In its TCRdb copy, this immuneACCESS table keeps in-frame sequences only and misses some clones. Where compared with another copy, unresolved V genes explain less than half of these, and the others have no known cause. V, J and clone size were drawn from that table, and D and trimming were deduced from the DNA. A total of around 250,000 clones appear in this sample, about 87% of them only once. The ten largest make up about 2.9% of the sample.

From a lookup of the germline V gene, CDR1 and CDR2 are MDHEN and SYDVKM. Inclusive of the bounding cysteine and phenylalanine, the CDR3 is 18 residues long. Only CDR3 DNA remains: 54 bases, in frame from the first base. Trimming at the junction amounts to 7 bases on V and 4 bases on J, and the germline ends lie 26 bases apart. In regard to this clone: Its cognate antigen has yet to be identified. Base qualities are not at hand, and no much larger clone is one base apart.

Enrolling through a virtual design, the prospective study's participants ranged in age from about 18 to 89 years and lived across roughly 23 United States geographic areas. In the prospective study, participants were assigned to cohorts based on the clinical history participants reported in a screening survey and a study questionnaire. Exposed participants had been in contact, within 2 weeks of entering the study, with a person who had a PCR-confirmed or clinician-diagnosed case of COVID-19. In the prospective study, mobile phlebotomists collected whole blood, serum and a nasopharyngeal or oropharyngeal swab from each participant. Prospective study participants could optionally give additional blood draws and questionnaires over an approximately two-month period. Before DNA extraction, prospective study blood samples were shipped either frozen or at room temperature. The study at large found these results: The quantity of clinical and demographic metadata differed by source and by participant and was supplied without curation.

Recombination joined TRBV28 with TRBJ2-1; matching of 8 bases hints at TRBD1 as the D gene. The TCR was taken from a woman aged 40 to 50 who had been exposed to COVID-19. The sample comprised PBMCs or T cells enriched from blood (not recorded which). The sequenced DNA: TGTGCCAGCACCCCGCAGAGGACAGGGACTAAATCGTACAATGAGCAGTTCTTC. Its protein product is CASTPQRTGTKSYNEQFF.